This TCR beta chain derives from a study of sequential checkpoint blockade in melanoma. Study background: Both treatment sequences were followed by maintenance nivolumab.

Treatment: randomized to nivolumab then ipilimumab (arm A) or the reverse (arm B). Patients had received no earlier DNA-damaging chemotherapy. Sorted cells were live CD3+CD8+, lacking CD19 and CD56, from PBMCs. J lost 4 bases, V lost 3 bases, and 5 bases had no gene match. There are 16 residues in the CDR3. Germline-derived CDR1 and CDR2 are LNHNV and YYDKDF (reference sequence). Assay used: immunoSEQ multiplex PCR; TCRdb lists only in-frame clones, some missing. The sample yields more than 9,500 clones, 70% to 80% seen once. The source is a human donor with melanoma. This sequence joins TRBV15 and TRBJ1-5; TRBD1 matches 11 bases. Specimen: CD8+ T cells sorted from blood (inferred from file names), collected from a patient given nivolumab and ipilimumab in sequence. The CDR3 nucleotides read TGTGCCACCAGCAGTTGGGACAGGGGGGGGAATCAGCCCCAGCATTTT. It specifies CATSSWDRGGNQPQHF.